This T cell receptor (beta chain) stems from a study of beta chain features in type 1 diabetes. Overall study results and limits: TCRB CDR3s were moderately but significantly shorter in Type 1 diabetes patients in all four CD4+ subsets.

CDR1 is SGHTA, CDR2 FQGNSA, per germline. This CDR3 comprises 16 residues. V trimming: 5 bases; J trimming: 4 bases; junction bases outside the gene matches: 11. The whole isolated RNA underwent reverse transcription, so sequencing captured expressed TCRB transcripts. Sequenced by immunoSEQ multiplex PCR; TCRdb stores in-frame clones only, minus some. The table has 300,000 or so clones, about 13% seen once. This clone was observed a few times. Its cognate antigen is unknown. This TCR was sampled from a young woman with type 1 diabetes. The chain combines TRBV7-2 with TRBJ2-1, with 7 bases aligning to TRBD2. The sample taken for sequencing was naive CD4+ T cells from blood. CDR3 region: CASSLRVAGAYNEQFF. The CDR3 DNA follows: TGTGCCAGCAGCCTCCGGGTAGCGGGTGCATACAATGAGCAGTTCTTC.